The 16 T cell receptor beta chains presented below share a single source sample, sequenced in a study of T cell responses to AZD1222 COVID-19 vaccine. Some clones are missing from TCRdb's copy, which holds only in-frame ones; the method was immunoSEQ multiplex PCR. The data show more than 150,000 clones, with 75% to 90% seen just once and around 6.4% held by the top ten. The sample in question was peripheral blood, obtained on day 0 of AZD1222 vaccination. These receptor sequences come from an adult in good health.

To note about this clone: Germline and junction disagree at one end, which may indicate a read error. This sequence joins TRBV7-9 and TRBJ1-3, with D uncertain. Germline V gene data show CDR1 as SEHNR and CDR2 as FQNEAQ (reference sequence). This CDR3 spans 16 amino acids. In DNA form, the CDR3 reads TGTGCCAGCCAGGAGACAACTACTACCTCTGAAAACACCATATATTTT. Translating it yields CASQETTTTSENTIYF.

The chain recombines TRBV6-4 with TRBJ1-2, with D tentatively TRBD1 (5 bases). This CDR3 contains 15 residues. The germline V gene encodes CDR1 MRHNA and CDR2 SNTAGT. V was trimmed by 2 bases and J by 2 bases, leaving 12 bases between them. As DNA, the CDR3 is TGTGCCAGCAGTGACGGGGGGGATTCGAACTATGGCTACACCTTC. It specifies CASSDGGDSNYGYTF.

This clone was detected once. The chain employs TRBV14 and TRBJ2-3; 8 nucleotides match TRBD1. This CDR3 has 15 amino acids. The germline CDR1 and CDR2 sequences are SGHDN and FVKESK. J lost 3 bases, V lost 5 bases, and 7 bases had no gene match. The CDR3 DNA sequence: TGTGCCAGCAGCACGCGGACAGGGAGGACAGATACGCAGTATTTT. It codes for CASSTRTGRTDTQYF.

This clone appeared a single time. V gene TRBV7-9 combines with J gene TRBJ1-6; D remains unclear. Trimming shortened V by 5 bases and J by 6 bases, and 8 bases separated the two germline ends. The germline CDR1 and CDR2 sequences are SEHNR and FQNEAQ (reference sequence). The CDR3 is 13 residues long. The CDR3 here is CASSPSTNSPLHF. The CDR3, as DNA: TGTGCCAGCAGCCCTTCTACTAATTCACCCCTCCACTTT. Full variable domain (missing parts from reference TRBV7-9 and TRBJ1-6): DTGVSQNPRHKITKRGQNVTFRCDPISEHNRLYWYRQTLGQGPEFLTYFQNEAQLEKSRLLSDRFSAERPKGSFSTLEIQRTEQGDSAMYLCASSPSTNSPLHFGNGTRLTVT.

The gene calls are TRBV11-2 and TRBJ2-1, with D perhaps matching TRBD1 or TRBD2 (5 bases each). This CDR3 is built from 13 residues. The germline V and J ends were trimmed by 1 base and 8 bases, with 9 bases remaining between them. Germline assignment: CDR1 SGHAT and CDR2 FQNNGV. This CDR3 reads CASSLVRGYEQFF. CDR3 in DNA: TGTGCCAGCAGCTTAGTGAGGGGCTATGAGCAGTTCTTC. The complete variable domain, with remaining parts taken from reference TRBV11-2 and TRBJ2-1, reads EAGVAQSPRYKIIEKRQSVAFWCNPISGHATLYWYQQILGQGPKLLIQFQNNGVVDDSQLPKDRFSAERLKGVDSTLKIQPAKLEDSAVYLCASSLVRGYEQFFGPGTRLTVL.

The chain combines TRBV10-3 with TRBJ1-2, with a possible D match to TRBD1 (6 bases). The V end lost 3 bases, the J end lost 4 bases, and 12 bases lay between the germline ends. Looked up from germline, CDR1 is ENHRY and CDR2 is SYGVKD. The CDR3 has 14 amino acids. CDR3 residues: CAISDDRSFYGYTF. The CDR3, as DNA: TGTGCCATCAGTGATGACAGGAGTTTCTATGGCTACACCTTC.

This chain connects TRBV2 to TRBJ1-5, with a possible D match to TRBD1 (6 bases). The CDR3 extends over 14 amino acids. Per the germline V gene, CDR1 is SNHLY and CDR2 is FYNNEI. Deletions cut 5 bases from V and 5 bases from J, with 13 bases between. In DNA, the CDR3 is TGTGCCAGCAGTCCCGACAGGACCCATCAGCCCCAGCATTTT. Protein product: CASSPDRTHQPQHF. The entire variable domain, with the rest obtained from reference TRBV2 and TRBJ1-5, is as follows: EPEVTQTPSHQVTQMGQEVILRCVPISNHLYFYWYRQILGQKVEFLVSFYNNEISEKSEIFDDQFSVERPDGSNFTLKIRSTKLEDSAMYFCASSPDRTHQPQHFGDGTRLSIL.

The chain couples TRBV6-5 to TRBJ1-1; no definite D call. V lost 5 bases and J 0 bases, leaving 10 bases between the germline ends. Germline V CDR1 and CDR2: MNHEY, SVGAGI. CDR3 length equals 14 residues. CDR3 nucleotide sequence: TGTGCCAGCAGTATATCCCGCATGAACACTGAAGCTTTCTTT. Protein: CASSISRMNTEAFF.

This clone was seen more than once but under ten times. This chain connects TRBV28 to TRBJ1-5; 7 bases are shared with TRBD1. Germline loops: CDR1 MDHEN, CDR2 SYDVKM. The CDR3 runs to 12 residues. V lost 6 bases and J lost 5; bases outside the gene matches: 1. CDR3 sequence: CASRGGDQPQHF. The CDR3 coding sequence is TGTGCCAGCAGAGGGGGCGATCAGCCCCAGCATTTT.

The chain has TRBV28 and TRBJ2-7; D unclear. CDR1 is MDHEN and CDR2 is SYDVKM in the germline V gene. The CDR3 runs to 12 residues. V was trimmed by 7 bases and J by 0 bases, leaving 7 bases between them. For the CDR3, the DNA is TGTGCCAGCAAGAAGAGCTCCTACGAGCAGTACTTC. Translation gives CASKKSSYEQYF.

The chain is built from TRBV5-1 and TRBJ1-3, with 7 bases matching TRBD1. This CDR3 spans 14 amino acids. Germline V CDR1 and CDR2: SGHRS, YFSETQ. Germline trimming cut 4 bases from V and 1 base from J; bases unmatched to any gene: 2. The CDR3 region is CASSPTGSGNTIYF. CDR3 DNA: TGCGCCAGCAGCCCGACAGGGTCTGGAAACACCATATATTTT.

The V and J genes are TRBV19 and TRBJ1-1; no clear D. The CDR3 spans 13 residues. Trimming pared 8 bases from V and 0 bases from J, leaving 10 bases between. Germline V gene data show CDR1 as LNHDA and CDR2 as SQIVND (reference sequence). Written as DNA, the CDR3 is TGTGCCAGTGGACGTTACATGAACACTGAAGCTTTCTTT. This codes for CASGRYMNTEAFF. The full variable domain, in which reference TRBV19 and TRBJ1-1 provide the parts outside the CDR3, is DGGITQSPKYLFRKEGQNVTLSCEQNLNHDAMYWYRQDPGQGLRLIYYSQIVNDFQKGDIAEGYSVSREKKESFPLTVTSAQKNPTAFYLCASGRYMNTEAFFGQGTRLTVV.

The chain uses TRBV6-6 and TRBJ1-5, with a tentative D call TRBD1 (5 bases). The CDR3 spans 15 residues. V dropped 6 bases and J dropped 2 bases, with 14 bases sitting between them. The germline CDR1 and CDR2 sequences are MNHNY and SVGAGI (reference sequence). The CDR3 sequence: CASRIREGGNQPQHF. In nucleotides, the CDR3 is TGTGCCAGCAGAATCAGGGAGGGTGGCAATCAGCCCCAGCATTTT.

The chain uses TRBV5-6 and TRBJ1-6; 10 bases map to TRBD1. The CDR3 is 15 residues long. With V trimmed by 4 bases and J by 9 bases, 7 bases remained unmatched. CDR1 and CDR2 (germline): SGHDT, YYEEEE. The CDR3 is CASSPRGTGVSPLHF. The CDR3 bases are TGTGCCAGCAGCCCTCGGGGGACAGGGGTTTCACCCCTCCACTTT.

Notes on this clone: The junction does not match germline at one end; this may be a read error. This rearrangement joins TRBV3-1 (or the pseudogene TRBV3-2) to TRBJ2-4, with no clear D. The CDR3 contains 13 residues. Germline V gene sequence: CDR1 LGHDT, CDR2 YNNKEL (reference sequence). The CDR3 sequence is CASSQGLQSDRSF. The CDR3 DNA reads TGTGCCAGCAGCCAAGGGCTCCAGTCCGACCGGTCCTTC.

The chain combines TRBV14 with TRBJ1-6, with 9 nucleotides matching TRBD1. The CDR3 is 15 amino acids. V trimming: 3 bases; J trimming: 10 bases; junction bases outside the gene matches: 7. Germline values: CDR1 SGHDN, CDR2 FVKESK. The CDR3 bases are TGTGCCAGCAGCCATGGAACAGGGGGCTTGTCACCCCTCCACTTT. Its translation: CASSHGTGGLSPLHF.